This entry lists 7 T cell receptor beta chains sequenced from one sample in a study of somatic mutations in cytotoxic T cells in rheumatoid arthritis. The table came from immunoSEQ multiplex PCR; TCRdb's copy has only in-frame clones and leaves some out. Here the sample spans several thousand clones, roughly 82% being singletons. Sequenced: CD8+ T cells sorted from blood. The receptor set was obtained from an adult with rheumatoid arthritis.

V gene TRBV28 combines with J gene TRBJ2-7; weak D call: TRBD1 (6 bases). Germline V gene sequence: CDR1 MDHEN, CDR2 SYDVKM. There are 12 residues in the CDR3. The CDR3 here is CATGQRSYEQYF. The CDR3 DNA follows: TGTGCTACCGGACAGAGAAGCTACGAGCAGTACTTC.

This clone was counted only a few times. The J gene is TRBJ1-2, the V gene TRBV6-5, with 7 bases fitting TRBD1. The germline V gene encodes CDR1 MNHEY and CDR2 SVGAGI. V lost 4 bases to trimming and J lost 8 bases; unmatched junction nucleotides: 10. The CDR3 sequence is 14 residues long. The CDR3 bases are TGTGCCAGCAGTTCTCAAGGGGGCAGTGGGGGCTACACCTTC. Encoded protein: CASSSQGGSGGYTF.

This sequence joins TRBV5-4 and TRBJ2-6; 7 bases agree with TRBD1. From germline, CDR1 is SGHNT and CDR2 YYREEE (reference sequence). The ends lost 0 bases at V and 2 bases at J; junction bases unmatched: 5. CDR3 length: 17 residues. Here the CDR3 reads CASSLAGTETGANVLTF. CDR3 DNA sequence: TGTGCCAGCAGCTTGGCCGGGACAGAAACTGGGGCCAACGTCCTGACTTTC.

This chain joins TRBV28 and TRBJ2-1; 9 bases fit TRBD2. Germline loops: CDR1 MDHEN, CDR2 SYDVKM. CDR3 length equals 14 residues. The trim removed 2 bases at V and 7 bases at J, leaving 3 bases unmatched. CDR3 sequence reads: CASSLSGGSNEQFF. In DNA, the CDR3 is TGTGCCAGCAGTTTAAGCGGGGGGTCGAATGAGCAGTTCTTC.

V is TRBV29-1 and J is TRBJ1-4; 10 nucleotides line up with TRBD1. The CDR3 is made up of 17 amino acids. The ends lost 4 bases at V and 3 bases at J; junction bases unmatched: 11. Germline-derived CDR1 and CDR2 are SQVTM and ANQGSEA. DNA for the CDR3: TGCAGCGTTGCCGAAGTGGGACAGGGGTTATCTAATGAAAAACTGTTTTTT. It encodes CSVAEVGQGLSNEKLFF. Full variable domain (remainder filled in from reference TRBV29-1 and TRBJ1-4): SAVISQKPSRDICQRGTSLTIQCQVDSQVTMMFWYRQQPGQSLTLIATANQGSEATYESGFVIDKFPISRPNLTFSTLTVSNMSPEDSSIYLCSVAEVGQGLSNEKLFFGSGTQLSVL.

This clone was seen only once. The chain couples TRBV7-8 to TRBJ1-5; the D is unclear. CDR3 length: 13 amino acids. V lost 5 bases, J lost 3 bases, and 8 bases lay in between. The germline V gene encodes CDR1 SGHVS and CDR2 FQNEAQ. CDR3 coding DNA: TGTGCCAGCAGCACCCAGCCCAATCAGCCCCAGCATTTT. Amino acids: CASSTQPNQPQHF.

The chain combines TRBV4-2 with TRBJ2-5; 9 bases match TRBD2. Germline CDR1 LGHNA, CDR2 YNFKEQ. The CDR3 has 17 amino acids. The trim removed 4 bases at V and 4 bases at J, leaving 13 bases unmatched. In DNA, the CDR3 is TGTGCCAGCAGCCGGAGTAGCGGGGGCCTATCGGGAGAGACCCAGTACTTC. Translation: CASSRSSGGLSGETQYF.